These 29 T cell receptor beta chains were sequenced from one sample in a study of T cells after yellow fever vaccination. TCRdb re-analysed the 5' RACE reads in MiXCR, keeping a single row per CDR3 protein. The repertoire holds 50,000 to 60,000 distinct CDR3 sequences, with about 6.6% as singletons. The sample in question was CD8+ T cells not binding an NS4B(214-222) dextramer, sorted from PBMCs, obtained more than 40 days after the first yellow fever vaccination. The source of these receptors is a man between 18 and 35 years old who received the YFV17D yellow fever vaccine.

This clonotype was counted a few times. V is TRBV20-1 and J is TRBJ1-2, with D possibly matching TRBD1 (6 bases). The CDR3 length is 14 residues. The V end was cut by 5 bases, the J end by 8 bases, with 21 bases between. Germline-derived CDR1 and CDR2 are DFQATT and SNEGSKA (reference sequence). CDR3 region: CSAPRLRQGKGYTF. In DNA form, the CDR3 reads TGCAGTGCTCCCCGTTTGAGGCAGGGGAAAGGCTACACCTTC.

Only a few counts were recorded for this clonotype. The chain links TRBV4-1 to TRBJ1-1; 7 nucleotides agree with TRBD1. V shed 2 bases and J 0 bases; nucleotides not matched to a gene: 6. Germline-derived CDR1 and CDR2 are MGHRA and YSYEKL. There are 16 residues in the CDR3. CDR3 coding DNA: TGCGCCAGCAGCCAAAACCCAGGGGGATTGAACACTGAAGCTTTCTTT. It encodes CASSQNPGGLNTEAFF.

This clonotype was counted ten times or more. The chain carries TRBV29-1 and TRBJ1-1; TRBD1 matches at 9 bases. J was trimmed by 5 bases and V by 5 bases; bases with no gene match: 18. From germline, CDR1 is SQVTM and CDR2 ANQGSEA. The length of the CDR3 is 17 residues. CDR3 coding DNA: TGCAGCGTTCGCGTGAGGGACAGGGAAAGGACTAGGACTGAAGCTTTCTTT. Translation gives CSVRVRDRERTRTEAFF.

This clonotype was seen a few times. The rearrangement joins TRBV6-5 to TRBJ2-2; tentatively, D is TRBD1 (7 bases). The V and J ends lost 2 bases and 6 bases respectively, with 13 bases between them. The CDR3 totals 15 residues. The V gene's germline CDR1 is MNHEY and CDR2 SVGAGI. This CDR3 reads CASSYPGGLAGELFF. As DNA, the CDR3 is TGTGCCAGCAGTTACCCAGGGGGACTTGCCGGGGAGCTGTTTTTT.

This clonotype occurred a few times. This sequence joins TRBV7-9 and TRBJ1-2; D call uncertain. The CDR3 spans 13 residues. V gave up 3 bases and J gave up 8 bases, with 13 bases separating them. In germline, CDR1 is SEHNR, CDR2 FQNEAQ (reference sequence). CDR3 DNA: TGTGCCAGCAGCTTTGGTTCAGGAGACGGCTACACCTTC. It is translated as CASSFGSGDGYTF.

The rearrangement uses TRBV6-5 and TRBJ1-2, with D uncertain. Trimming stripped 10 bases from V and 4 bases from J, with 13 bases between. Looked up from germline, CDR1 is MNHEY and CDR2 is SVGAGI. CDR3 length: 12 residues. CDR3 sequence reads: CAKDAGGYGYTF. In DNA, the CDR3 is TGTGCCAAGGATGCGGGAGGCTATGGCTACACCTTC.

This clonotype was seen ten or more times. This chain joins TRBV6-2 or TRBV6-3 and TRBJ2-5; TRBD1 might be the D (5 bases). V was pared by 2 bases and J by 1 base, with 14 bases between. CDR3 length: 16 amino acids. CDR1 and CDR2 from the germline V gene are MNHEY and SVGEGT. In nucleotides, the CDR3 is TGTGCCAGCAGTTACGGTGGCAGGGCTGGCCAAGAGACCCAGTACTTC. Translating gives CASSYGGRAGQETQYF.

The chain combines TRBV24-1 with TRBJ1-5; D is perhaps TRBD1 (6 bases). Trimming took off 7 bases at V and 4 bases at J, with 22 bases between the two ends. The CDR3 is made up of 17 amino acids. Germline V gives CDR1 KGHDR, CDR2 SFDVKD. The CDR3 loop is CATSVPPGHLGNQPQHF. The CDR3 bases are TGTGCCACCAGCGTCCCCCCGGGACACCTTGGGAATCAGCCCCAGCATTTT.

This clonotype was recorded a few times. The gene calls are TRBV14 and TRBJ2-3, with D uncertain. The CDR3 loop spans 17 amino acids. CDR1 is SGHDN and CDR2 is FVKESK in the germline V gene. Trimming removed 4 bases from V and 0 bases from J, with 17 bases in between. This CDR3 is CASSRVARQTSTDTQYF. The CDR3 region has the DNA TGTGCCAGCAGCCGCGTTGCAAGGCAGACCAGCACAGATACGCAGTATTTT.

This clonotype has at least ten counts. J is TRBJ2-5 and V is TRBV7-6; D remains unclear. This CDR3 region has 17 residues. V gave up 0 bases and J gave up 0 bases, with 14 bases separating them. CDR1 is SGHVS and CDR2 is FNYEAQ in the germline V gene. The CDR3 here is CASSLARLDRNQETQYF. The CDR3 DNA sequence: TGTGCCAGCAGCTTAGCGCGTCTAGATCGAAACCAAGAGACCCAGTACTTC.

This clonotype appeared many times. This sequence joins TRBV11-2 and TRBJ2-3; possibly TRBD2 for D (5 bases). The CDR3 has 12 amino acids. Germline V CDR1 and CDR2: SGHAT, FQNNGV. Between the trimmed V and J ends, which lost 3 bases and 6 bases, there was a span of 7 bases. The CDR3 here is CASSFGVDTQYF. The CDR3 DNA reads TGTGCCAGCAGCTTCGGGGTGGATACGCAGTATTTT.

This clonotype has a count of ten or more. The chain recombines TRBV5-1 with TRBJ1-1; perhaps TRBD1 as D (5 bases). The CDR3 length is 15 residues. Germline loops: CDR1 SGHRS, CDR2 YFSETQ. V shed 3 bases and J shed 6 bases, with 18 bases lying between them. The CDR3 nucleotides read TGCGCCAGCAGCTGGGGACCGGGGAGGAGTGCTGAAGCTTTCTTT. This encodes CASSWGPGRSAEAFF.

This clonotype was observed a few times. The chain joins TRBV11-2 to TRBJ1-6, with 9 bases that match TRBD1. The CDR3 consists of 17 residues. In germline, CDR1 is SGHAT, CDR2 FQNNGV. Losses at the gene ends were 5 bases for V and 4 bases for J; bases not matched to a gene: 9. CDR3 residues: CASSRLQGASYNSPLHF. The CDR3 DNA follows: TGTGCCAGCAGCCGATTACAGGGGGCTAGTTATAATTCACCCCTCCACTTT.

The genes are TRBV7-6 and TRBJ1-5, with D possibly being TRBD1 (6 bases). The germline V gene has CDR1 SGHVS and CDR2 FNYEAQ. V gave up 1 base and J gave up 5 bases, with 18 bases separating them. This CDR3 contains 17 residues. The CDR3 DNA is TGTGCCAGCAGCTTAGAGGTGGCAGGGGCGCAGGATCAGCCCCAGCATTTT. Its translation is CASSLEVAGAQDQPQHF.

The chain uses TRBV7-9 and TRBJ2-1; TRBD1 is a possible D gene (5 bases). V was pared by 7 bases and J by 4 bases, with 17 bases between. CDR3 length equals 15 residues. Germline loops: CDR1 SEHNR, CDR2 FQNEAQ (reference sequence). The DNA for the CDR3 is TGTGCCAGCACCGGGTTGGGGCCCCCTTACAATGAGCAGTTCTTC. It translates to CASTGLGPPYNEQFF.

This clonotype was found a few times. V and J are TRBV7-9 and TRBJ2-5, with D possibly matching TRBD2 (7 bases). Trimming stripped 7 bases from V and 5 bases from J, with 17 bases between. The germline CDR1 and CDR2 sequences are SEHNR and FQNEAQ (reference sequence). The CDR3 contains 14 residues. The CDR3 spells CASTTPGGAETQYF. The CDR3 nucleotides are TGTGCCAGCACCACCCCGGGGGGCGCGGAGACCCAGTACTTC.

This clonotype came up many times. The chain links TRBV20-1 to TRBJ1-1; a possible D gene is TRBD1 (6 bases). The CDR3 is 15 residues long. Deletions cut 6 bases from V and 0 bases from J, with 17 bases between. Per germline, CDR1 DFQATT and CDR2 SNEGSKA (reference sequence). The CDR3 nucleotides are TGCAGTGCCAACTCCGGGACACTCATGAACACTGAAGCTTTCTTT. This encodes CSANSGTLMNTEAFF.

This clonotype was counted between two and nine times. The V and J genes are TRBV6-2 or TRBV6-3 and TRBJ1-5; D not resolved. Germline CDR1 MNHEY, CDR2 SVGEGT. The CDR3 runs to 14 residues. The V end was cut by 0 bases, the J end by 5 bases, with 8 bases between. CDR3 sequence reads: CASSYSGMDQPQHF. As DNA, the CDR3 is TGTGCCAGCAGTTACTCGGGGATGGATCAGCCCCAGCATTTT.

This clonotype came up a few times. The CDR3 DNA sequence: TGTGCCTGGAGTTTGCACCTCACAGGGGGCACTTATGGCTACACCTTC. Amino acid sequence: CAWSLHLTGGTYGYTF. The chain has TRBV30 and TRBJ1-2, with 9 bases that match TRBD1. The CDR3 sequence is 16 residues long. J was trimmed by 5 bases and V by 2 bases; bases with no gene match: 12. Germline CDR1 is GTSNPN and CDR2 is SVGIG (reference sequence). The whole variable domain, filled in from reference TRBV30 and TRBJ1-2, reads SQTIHQWPATLVQPVGSPLSLECTVEGTSNPNLYWYRQAAGRGLQLLFYSVGIGQISSEVPQNLSASRPQDRQFILSSKKLLLSDSGFYLCAWSLHLTGGTYGYTFGSGTRLTVV.

In its sample, this clonotype was seen a few times. This rearrangement joins TRBV19 to TRBJ2-1; D not certain. V gave up 0 bases and J gave up 8 bases, with 14 bases separating them. The CDR3 contains 15 residues. The germline CDR1 and CDR2 sequences are LNHDA and SQIVND (reference sequence). In nucleotides, the CDR3 is TGTGCCAGTAGTATAGATACGACCCTGAATTATGAGCAGTTCTTC. This sequence encodes CASSIDTTLNYEQFF. Full variable domain (remainder filled in from reference TRBV19 and TRBJ2-1): DGGITQSPKYLFRKEGQNVTLSCEQNLNHDAMYWYRQDPGQGLRLIYYSQIVNDFQKGDIAEGYSVSREKKESFPLTVTSAQKNPTAFYLCASSIDTTLNYEQFFGPGTRLTVL.

This clonotype was seen many times. V usage is TRBV20-1 and J usage is TRBJ2-7; D might be TRBD2 (6 bases). Trimming shortened V by 1 base and J by 2 bases, and 18 bases separated the two germline ends. The length of the CDR3 is 16 residues. Germline CDR1 reads DFQATT; CDR2 reads SNEGSKA (reference sequence). CDR3 nucleotide sequence: TGCAGTGCTAGAGCTCCCCGCCGGGGGTCGGCCTACGAGCAGTACGTC. It is translated as CSARAPRRGSAYEQYV.

This clonotype was recorded at least ten times. The chain joins TRBV20-1 to TRBJ2-2, with no clear D. Trimming shortened V by 0 bases and J by 0 bases, and 8 bases separated the two germline ends. Germline assignment: CDR1 DFQATT and CDR2 SNEGSKA (reference sequence). CDR3 length: 15 amino acids. This CDR3 reads CSARDFRSNTGELFF. The CDR3 nucleotides are TGCAGTGCTAGAGATTTCAGGTCGAACACCGGGGAGCTGTTTTTT.

This clonotype was observed at least ten times. The gene calls are TRBV7-8 and TRBJ2-1; 7 bases align to TRBD1. V shed 4 bases, J shed 2 bases, and the junction held 5 bases outside the gene matches. CDR3 size: 15 residues. Germline CDR1 and CDR2: SGHVS and FQNEAQ. The CDR3, as DNA: TGTGCCAGCAGCTCCCGACAGGGACCCTACAATGAGCAGTTCTTC. Its translation: CASSSRQGPYNEQFF.

In this sample, this clonotype turned up a few times. The rearrangement links TRBV6-1 to TRBJ2-7; no clear D. The CDR3 has 14 residues. V was pared by 8 bases and J by 2 bases, with 16 bases between. The germline gives CDR1 MNHNS, CDR2 SASEGT. The CDR3 loop reads CASASVRTPYEQYF. For the CDR3, the DNA is TGTGCCAGCGCGTCCGTCAGGACGCCCTACGAGCAGTACTTC.

This clonotype was seen many times. The chain is built from TRBV5-6 and TRBJ1-5; 8 nucleotides agree with TRBD1. Germline V gene data show CDR1 as SGHDT and CDR2 as YYEEEE. The CDR3 has 15 amino acids. The V and J ends lost 3 bases and 9 bases, in that order; junction bases with no gene match: 11. This CDR3 is CASSSEGQAQGPQHF. CDR3 bases: TGTGCCAGCAGCTCGGAGGGACAGGCCCAGGGGCCCCAGCATTTT.

There are many counts of this clonotype. The chain employs TRBV18 and TRBJ2-7; 10 positions match TRBD1. CDR1 is KGHSH, CDR2 LQKENI, per germline. V gave up 1 base and J gave up 1 base; unmatched junction bases: 1. The CDR3 runs to 15 residues. CDR3 nucleotides: TGTGCCAGCTCACCACGGACAGGGGGATCCTACGAGCAGTACTTC. Protein: CASSPRTGGSYEQYF. The full variable domain, its missing parts supplied by reference TRBV18 and TRBJ2-7, is NAGVMQNPRHLVRRRGQEARLRCSPMKGHSHVYWYRQLPEEGLKFMVYLQKENIIDESGMPKERFSAEFPKEGPSILRIQQVVRGDSAAYFCASSPRTGGSYEQYFGPGTRLTVT.

In this sample, this clonotype turned up many times. The V gene is TRBV12-5, the J gene TRBJ1-2; the match to TRBD1 covers 7 bases. Per the germline V gene, CDR1 is LGHNT and CDR2 is FRNRAP. The CDR3 runs 17 residues. With V trimmed by 1 base and J by 5 bases, 13 bases remained unmatched. CDR3 in DNA: TGTGCTAGTGGTTTGGAGAGCCGGGACAGAACCTTATATGGCTACACCTTC. Its translation is CASGLESRDRTLYGYTF.

This clonotype has at least ten counts. The gene calls are TRBV4-2 and TRBJ2-7; 7 bases align to TRBD1. Per the germline V gene, CDR1 is LGHNA and CDR2 is YNFKEQ. The CDR3 is 17 amino acids. With V trimmed by 0 bases and J by 0 bases, 8 bases remained unmatched. CDR3 in DNA: TGTGCCAGCAGCCAAGATAGGTGGGACAGAAGCTCCTACGAGCAGTACGTC. Protein product: CASSQDRWDRSSYEQYV.

This clonotype turned up a few times. The rearrangement links TRBV27 to TRBJ1-6; D gene uncertain. The germline V gene encodes CDR1 MNHEY and CDR2 SMNVEV (reference sequence). V lost 0 bases and J 8 bases, leaving 11 bases between the germline ends. This CDR3 has 15 residues. CDR3 nucleotide sequence: TGTGCCAGCAGTTTATCGCGGGGATTTGATTCACCCCTCCACTTT. This encodes CASSLSRGFDSPLHF.